This TCR beta chain was identified during a study of cytomegalovirus exposure and HLA in healthy donors. Study results and limitations: Later analysis revealed greater clonal expansion in HLA-associated TCR beta chains than in equally common others.

Both 60 Vbeta primers and 13 Jbeta primers went into the PCR. Some clones are missing from TCRdb's copy, which holds only in-frame ones; the method was immunoSEQ multiplex PCR. The repertoire holds around 150,000 clones, with 75% to 85% as singletons. With respect to this clone: The antigen remains unidentified.

CDR3 length: 18 residues. CDR1 and CDR2 (germline): SGHVS, FNYEAQ. V was shortened by 0 bases and J by 0 bases, with 15 bases between the two germline ends. The V gene is TRBV7-6, the J gene TRBJ2-1; maybe TRBD1 (5 bases). The receptor was isolated from a woman aged 50 to 60 in good health and CMV-seronegative. Sequencing input: PBMCs. As DNA, the CDR3 is TGTGCCAGCAGCTTAGCGCGGCAGGGAAGGGTCTCCTACAATGAGCAGTTCTTC. This gives the protein CASSLARQGRVSYNEQFF.